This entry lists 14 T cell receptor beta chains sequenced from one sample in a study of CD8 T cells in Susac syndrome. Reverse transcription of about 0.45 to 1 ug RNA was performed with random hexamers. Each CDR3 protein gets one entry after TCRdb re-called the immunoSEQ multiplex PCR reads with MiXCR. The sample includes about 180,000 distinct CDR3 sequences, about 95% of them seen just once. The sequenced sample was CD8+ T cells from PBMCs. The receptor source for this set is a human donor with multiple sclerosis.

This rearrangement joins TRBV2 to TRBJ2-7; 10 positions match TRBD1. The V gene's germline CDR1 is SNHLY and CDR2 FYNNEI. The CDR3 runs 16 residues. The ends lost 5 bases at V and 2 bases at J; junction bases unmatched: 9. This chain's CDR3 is CASSSDPGQGTYEQYF. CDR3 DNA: TGTGCCAGCAGTTCAGATCCGGGACAGGGGACCTACGAGCAGTACTTC. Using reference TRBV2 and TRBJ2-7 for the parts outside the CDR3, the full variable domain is EPEVTQTPSHQVTQMGQEVILRCVPISNHLYFYWYRQILGQKVEFLVSFYNNEISEKSEIFDDQFSVERPDGSNFTLKIRSTKLEDSAMYFCASSSDPGQGTYEQYFGPGTRLTVT.

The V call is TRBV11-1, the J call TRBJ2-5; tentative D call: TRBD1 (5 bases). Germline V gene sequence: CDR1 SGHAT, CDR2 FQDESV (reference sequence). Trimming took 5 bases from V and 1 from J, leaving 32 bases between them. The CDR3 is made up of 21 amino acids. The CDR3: CASSTESDVFVSGFSQETQYF. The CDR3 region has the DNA TGTGCCAGCAGCACCGAATCGGATGTCTTCGTGTCAGGGTTTTCCCAAGAGACCCAGTACTTC.

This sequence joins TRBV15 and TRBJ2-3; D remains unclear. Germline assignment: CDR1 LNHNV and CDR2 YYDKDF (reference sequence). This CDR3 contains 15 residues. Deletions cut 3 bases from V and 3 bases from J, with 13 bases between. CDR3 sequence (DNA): TGTGCCACCAGCAGTCCAGCCTCGGGTACAGATACGCAGTATTTT. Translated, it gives CATSSPASGTDTQYF. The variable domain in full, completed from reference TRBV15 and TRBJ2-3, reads DAMVIQNPRYQVTQFGKPVTLSCSQTLNHNVMYWYQQKSSQAPKLLFHYYDKDFNNEADTPDNFQSRRPNTSFCFLDIRSPGLGDTAMYLCATSSPASGTDTQYFGPGTRLTVL.

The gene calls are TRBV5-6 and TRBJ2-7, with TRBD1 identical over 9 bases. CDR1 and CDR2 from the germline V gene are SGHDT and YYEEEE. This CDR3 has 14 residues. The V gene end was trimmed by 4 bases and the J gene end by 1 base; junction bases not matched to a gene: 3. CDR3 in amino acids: CASSHGTGSYEQYF. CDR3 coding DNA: TGTGCCAGCAGCCACGGGACAGGGTCCTACGAGCAGTACTTC.

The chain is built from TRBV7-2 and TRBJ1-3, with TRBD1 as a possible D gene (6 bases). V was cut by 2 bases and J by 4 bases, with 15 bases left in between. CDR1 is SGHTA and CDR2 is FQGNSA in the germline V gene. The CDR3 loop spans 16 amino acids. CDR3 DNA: TGTGCCAGCAGCTTATATCTGGGGGCAGGAGGAAACACCATATATTTT. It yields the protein CASSLYLGAGGNTIYF.

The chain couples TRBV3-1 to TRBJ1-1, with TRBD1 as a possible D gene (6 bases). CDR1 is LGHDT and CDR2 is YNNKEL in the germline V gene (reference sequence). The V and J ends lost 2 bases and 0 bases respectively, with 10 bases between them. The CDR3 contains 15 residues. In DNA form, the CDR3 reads TGTGCCAGCAGCCAAACAGGGACCATGAACACTGAAGCTTTCTTT. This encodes CASSQTGTMNTEAFF.

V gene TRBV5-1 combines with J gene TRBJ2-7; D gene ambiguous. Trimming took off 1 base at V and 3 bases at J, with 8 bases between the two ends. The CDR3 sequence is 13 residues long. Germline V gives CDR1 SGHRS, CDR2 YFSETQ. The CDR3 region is CASSLRANYEQYF. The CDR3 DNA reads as TGCGCCAGCAGCTTGAGAGCAAACTACGAGCAGTACTTC.

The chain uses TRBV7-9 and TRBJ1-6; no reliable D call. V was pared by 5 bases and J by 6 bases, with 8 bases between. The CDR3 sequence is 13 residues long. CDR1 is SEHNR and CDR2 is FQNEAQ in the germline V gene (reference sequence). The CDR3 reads CASSPTFNSPLHF. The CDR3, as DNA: TGTGCCAGCAGCCCAACCTTTAATTCACCCCTCCACTTT.

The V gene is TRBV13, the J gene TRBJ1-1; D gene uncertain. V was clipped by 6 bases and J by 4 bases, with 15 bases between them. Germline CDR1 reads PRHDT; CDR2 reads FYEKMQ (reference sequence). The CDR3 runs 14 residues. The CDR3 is CASRPLKESTEAFF. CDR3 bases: TGTGCCAGCAGACCTCTTAAGGAAAGCACTGAAGCTTTCTTT.

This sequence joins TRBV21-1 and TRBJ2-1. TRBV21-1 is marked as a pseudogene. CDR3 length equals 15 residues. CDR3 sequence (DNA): TGTGCCAGCAGCAAAGGGGGGGGCCCCTACAATGAGCAGTTCTTC. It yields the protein CASSKGGGPYNEQFF.

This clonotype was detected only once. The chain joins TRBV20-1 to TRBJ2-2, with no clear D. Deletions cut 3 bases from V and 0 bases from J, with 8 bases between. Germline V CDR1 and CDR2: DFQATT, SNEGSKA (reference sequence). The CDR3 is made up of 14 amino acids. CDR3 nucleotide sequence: TGCAGTGCTAGTCCCCTAGCGAACACCGGGGAGCTGTTTTTT. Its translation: CSASPLANTGELFF.

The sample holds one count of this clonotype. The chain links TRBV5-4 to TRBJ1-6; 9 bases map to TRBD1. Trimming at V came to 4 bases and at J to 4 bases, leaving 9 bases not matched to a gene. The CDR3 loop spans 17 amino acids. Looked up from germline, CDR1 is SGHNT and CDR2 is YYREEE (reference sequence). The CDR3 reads CASSDRKTGGYNSPLHF. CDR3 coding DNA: TGTGCCAGCAGCGACCGAAAGACAGGGGGTTATAATTCACCCCTCCACTTT.

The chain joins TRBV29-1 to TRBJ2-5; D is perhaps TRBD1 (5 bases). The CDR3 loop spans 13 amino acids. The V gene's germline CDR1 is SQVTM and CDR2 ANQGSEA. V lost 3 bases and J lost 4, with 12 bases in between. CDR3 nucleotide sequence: TGCAGCGTTGACCGGCAGGGAATAGAGACCCAGTACTTC. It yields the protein CSVDRQGIETQYF.

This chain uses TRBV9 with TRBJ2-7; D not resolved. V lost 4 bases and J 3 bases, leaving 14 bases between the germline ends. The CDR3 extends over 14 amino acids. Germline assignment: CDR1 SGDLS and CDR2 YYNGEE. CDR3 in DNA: TGTGCCAGCAGCCCGACCCTTCTGGGCTACGAGCAGTACTTC. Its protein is CASSPTLLGYEQYF.